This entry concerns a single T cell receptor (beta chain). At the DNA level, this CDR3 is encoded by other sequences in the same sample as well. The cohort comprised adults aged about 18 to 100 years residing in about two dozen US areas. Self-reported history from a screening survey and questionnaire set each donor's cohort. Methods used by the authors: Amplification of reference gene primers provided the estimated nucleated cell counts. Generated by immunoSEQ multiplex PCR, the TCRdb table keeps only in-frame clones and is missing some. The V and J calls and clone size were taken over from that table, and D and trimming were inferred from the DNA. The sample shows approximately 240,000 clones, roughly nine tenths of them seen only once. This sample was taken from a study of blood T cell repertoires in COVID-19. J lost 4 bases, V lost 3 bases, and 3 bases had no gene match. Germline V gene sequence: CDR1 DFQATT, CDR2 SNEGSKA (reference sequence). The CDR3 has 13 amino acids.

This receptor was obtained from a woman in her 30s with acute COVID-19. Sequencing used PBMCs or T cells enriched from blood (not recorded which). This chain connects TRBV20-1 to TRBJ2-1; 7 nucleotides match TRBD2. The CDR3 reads CSASLAVYNEQFF. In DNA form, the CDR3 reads TGCAGTGCTAGTCTAGCGGTTTACAATGAGCAGTTCTTC.